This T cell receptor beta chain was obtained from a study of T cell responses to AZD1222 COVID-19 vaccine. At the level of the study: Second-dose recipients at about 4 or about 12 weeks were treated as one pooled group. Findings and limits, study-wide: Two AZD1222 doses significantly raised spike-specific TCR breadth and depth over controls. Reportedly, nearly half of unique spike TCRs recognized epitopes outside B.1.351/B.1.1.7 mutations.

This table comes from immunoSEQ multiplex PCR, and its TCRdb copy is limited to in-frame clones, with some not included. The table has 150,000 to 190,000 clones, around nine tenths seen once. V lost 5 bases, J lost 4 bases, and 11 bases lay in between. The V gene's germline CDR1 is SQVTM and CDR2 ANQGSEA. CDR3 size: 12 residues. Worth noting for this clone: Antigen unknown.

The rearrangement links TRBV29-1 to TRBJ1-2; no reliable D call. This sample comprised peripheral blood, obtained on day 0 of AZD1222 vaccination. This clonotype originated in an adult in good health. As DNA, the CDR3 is TGCAGCGTTTCGTTTGAGGGCTATGGCTACACCTTC. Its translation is CSVSFEGYGYTF.